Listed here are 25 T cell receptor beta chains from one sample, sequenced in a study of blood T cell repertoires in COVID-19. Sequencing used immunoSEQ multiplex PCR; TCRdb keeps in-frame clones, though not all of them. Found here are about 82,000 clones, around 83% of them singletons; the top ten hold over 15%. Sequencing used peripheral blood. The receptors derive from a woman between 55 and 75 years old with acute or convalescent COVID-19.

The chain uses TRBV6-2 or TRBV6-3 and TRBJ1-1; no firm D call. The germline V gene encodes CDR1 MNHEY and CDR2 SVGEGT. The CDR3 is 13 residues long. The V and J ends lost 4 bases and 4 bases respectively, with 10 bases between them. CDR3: CASSFGGFTEAFF. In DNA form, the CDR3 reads TGTGCCAGCAGTTTTGGAGGTTTCACTGAAGCTTTCTTT.

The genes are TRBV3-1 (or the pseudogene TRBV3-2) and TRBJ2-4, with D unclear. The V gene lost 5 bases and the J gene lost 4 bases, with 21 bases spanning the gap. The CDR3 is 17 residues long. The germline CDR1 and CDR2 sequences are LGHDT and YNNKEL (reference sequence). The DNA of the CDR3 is TGTGCCAGCAGCACTACCATTCCCATTCAAAGAAAAAACATTCAGTACTTC. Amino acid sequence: CASSTTIPIQRKNIQYF.

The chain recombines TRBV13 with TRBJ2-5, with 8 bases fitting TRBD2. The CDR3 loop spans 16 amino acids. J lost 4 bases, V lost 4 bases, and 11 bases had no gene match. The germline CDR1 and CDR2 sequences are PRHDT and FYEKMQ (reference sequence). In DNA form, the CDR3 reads TGTGCCAGCAGCTCGACAGGAAGCGGGAGCCCAGAGACCCAGTACTTC. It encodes CASSSTGSGSPETQYF.

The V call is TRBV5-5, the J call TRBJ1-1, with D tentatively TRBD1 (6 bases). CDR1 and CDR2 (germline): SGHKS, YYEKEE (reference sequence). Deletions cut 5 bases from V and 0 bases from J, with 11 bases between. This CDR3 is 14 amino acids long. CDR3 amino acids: CASRMGQMNTEAFF. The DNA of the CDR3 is TGTGCCAGCAGAATGGGACAAATGAACACTGAAGCTTTCTTT.

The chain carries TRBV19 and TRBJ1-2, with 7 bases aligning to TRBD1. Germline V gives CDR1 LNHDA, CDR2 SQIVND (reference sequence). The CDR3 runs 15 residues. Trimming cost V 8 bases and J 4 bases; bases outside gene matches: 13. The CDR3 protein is CASAPGGRGIYGYTF. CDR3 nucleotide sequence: TGTGCCAGTGCACCCGGAGGCAGGGGGATCTATGGCTACACCTTC. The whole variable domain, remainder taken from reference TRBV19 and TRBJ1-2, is DGGITQSPKYLFRKEGQNVTLSCEQNLNHDAMYWYRQDPGQGLRLIYYSQIVNDFQKGDIAEGYSVSREKKESFPLTVTSAQKNPTAFYLCASAPGGRGIYGYTFGSGTRLTVV.

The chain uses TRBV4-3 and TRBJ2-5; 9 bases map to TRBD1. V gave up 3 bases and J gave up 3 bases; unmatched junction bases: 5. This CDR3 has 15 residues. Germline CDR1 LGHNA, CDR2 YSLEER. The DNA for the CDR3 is TGCGCCAGCAGCCACCGCACAGGGGGCGAAGAGACCCAGTACTTC. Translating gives CASSHRTGGEETQYF.

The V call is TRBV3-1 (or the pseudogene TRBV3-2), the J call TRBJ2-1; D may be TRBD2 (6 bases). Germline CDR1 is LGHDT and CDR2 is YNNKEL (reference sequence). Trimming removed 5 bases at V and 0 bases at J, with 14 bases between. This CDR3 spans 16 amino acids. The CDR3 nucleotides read TGTGCCAGCAGCAGCCCTCTAGCGCCCTCCTACAATGAGCAGTTCTTC. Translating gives CASSSPLAPSYNEQFF.

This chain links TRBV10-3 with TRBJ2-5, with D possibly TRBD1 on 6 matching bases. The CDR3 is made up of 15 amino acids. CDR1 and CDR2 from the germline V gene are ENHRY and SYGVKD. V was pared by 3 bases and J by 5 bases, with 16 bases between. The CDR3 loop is CAISEGQGNRETQYF. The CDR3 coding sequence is TGTGCCATCAGTGAAGGGCAGGGGAATCGGGAGACCCAGTACTTC.

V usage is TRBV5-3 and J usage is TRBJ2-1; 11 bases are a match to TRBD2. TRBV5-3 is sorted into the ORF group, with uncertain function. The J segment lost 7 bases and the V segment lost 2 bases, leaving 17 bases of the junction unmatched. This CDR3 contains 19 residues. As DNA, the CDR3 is TGTGCCAGAAGCTTCTCTGCCCGTTTACTAGCGGGAGTATTGAATGAGCAGTTCTTC. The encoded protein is CARSFSARLLAGVLNEQFF.

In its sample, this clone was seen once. CDR3 in DNA: TGTGCCAGCAGGACAGGGTTGAGCAATCAGCCCCAGCATTTT. This sequence encodes CASRTGLSNQPQHF. The chain couples TRBV2 to TRBJ1-5; TRBD1 agrees at 7 bases. This CDR3 region has 14 residues. Per the germline V gene, CDR1 is SNHLY and CDR2 is FYNNEI. With 6 bases clipped from V and 1 base from J, the junction kept 3 bases outside the gene matches. Full variable domain (outside the CDR3, taken from reference TRBV2 and TRBJ1-5): EPEVTQTPSHQVTQMGQEVILRCVPISNHLYFYWYRQILGQKVEFLVSFYNNEISEKSEIFDDQFSVERPDGSNFTLKIRSTKLEDSAMYFCASRTGLSNQPQHFGDGTRLSIL.

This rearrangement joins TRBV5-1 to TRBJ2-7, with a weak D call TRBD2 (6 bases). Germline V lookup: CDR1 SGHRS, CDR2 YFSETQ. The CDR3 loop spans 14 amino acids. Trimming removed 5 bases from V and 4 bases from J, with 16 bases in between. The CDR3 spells CASRAGIGTYEQYF. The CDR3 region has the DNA TGCGCCAGCAGAGCCGGAATAGGGACTTACGAGCAGTACTTC.

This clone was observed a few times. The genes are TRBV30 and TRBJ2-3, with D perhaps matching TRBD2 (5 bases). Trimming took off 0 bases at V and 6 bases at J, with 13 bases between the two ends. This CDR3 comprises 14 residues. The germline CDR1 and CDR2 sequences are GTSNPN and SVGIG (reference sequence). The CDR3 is CAWSVMVRADTQYF. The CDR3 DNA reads TGTGCCTGGAGTGTTATGGTGAGGGCCGATACGCAGTATTTT.

This CDR3 is CALSKGGGRGELFF. The CDR3, as DNA: TGTGCCTTATCAAAAGGGGGGGGACGCGGGGAGCTGTTTTTT. This chain links TRBV30 with TRBJ2-2, with a possible D match to TRBD2 (7 bases). Per germline, CDR1 GTSNPN and CDR2 SVGIG (reference sequence). Trimming removed 7 bases at V and 7 bases at J, with 19 bases between. The CDR3 is 14 amino acids.

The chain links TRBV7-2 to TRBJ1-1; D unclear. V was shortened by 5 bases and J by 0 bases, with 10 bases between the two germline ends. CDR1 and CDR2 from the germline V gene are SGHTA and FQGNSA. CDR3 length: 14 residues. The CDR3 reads CASSPSGVNTEAFF. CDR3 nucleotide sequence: TGTGCCAGCAGCCCATCGGGAGTGAACACTGAAGCTTTCTTT. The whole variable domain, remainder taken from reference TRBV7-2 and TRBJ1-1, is GAGVSQSPSNKVTEKGKDVELRCDPISGHTALYWYRQSLGQGLEFLIYFQGNSAPDKSGLPSDRFSAERTGGSVSTLTIQRTQQEDSAVYLCASSPSGVNTEAFFGQGTRLTVV.

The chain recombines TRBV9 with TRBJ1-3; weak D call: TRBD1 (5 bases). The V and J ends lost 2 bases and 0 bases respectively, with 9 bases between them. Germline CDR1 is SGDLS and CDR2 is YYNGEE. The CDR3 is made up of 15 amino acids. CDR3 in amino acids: CASSVGDYSGNTIYF. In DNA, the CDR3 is TGTGCCAGCAGCGTTGGGGACTACTCTGGAAACACCATATATTTT.

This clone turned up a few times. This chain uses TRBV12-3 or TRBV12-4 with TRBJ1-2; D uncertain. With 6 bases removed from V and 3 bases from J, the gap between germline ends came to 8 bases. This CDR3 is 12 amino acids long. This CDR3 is CASSEGDYGYTF. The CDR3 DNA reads TGTGCCAGCAGCGAGGGTGACTATGGCTACACCTTC.

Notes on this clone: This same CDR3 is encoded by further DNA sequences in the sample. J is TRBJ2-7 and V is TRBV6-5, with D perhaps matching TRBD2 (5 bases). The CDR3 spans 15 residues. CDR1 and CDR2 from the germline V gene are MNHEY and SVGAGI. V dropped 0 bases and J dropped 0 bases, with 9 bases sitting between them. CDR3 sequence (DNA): TGTGCCAGCAGTTACTCGTCTCGGGGCTCCTACGAGCAGTACTTC. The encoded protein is CASSYSSRGSYEQYF.

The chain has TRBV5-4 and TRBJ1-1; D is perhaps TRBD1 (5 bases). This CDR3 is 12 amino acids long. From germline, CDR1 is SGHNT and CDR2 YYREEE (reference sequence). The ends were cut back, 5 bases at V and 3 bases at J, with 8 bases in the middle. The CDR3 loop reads CASRSRDTEAFF. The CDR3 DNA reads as TGTGCCAGCAGAAGCAGGGACACTGAAGCTTTCTTT.

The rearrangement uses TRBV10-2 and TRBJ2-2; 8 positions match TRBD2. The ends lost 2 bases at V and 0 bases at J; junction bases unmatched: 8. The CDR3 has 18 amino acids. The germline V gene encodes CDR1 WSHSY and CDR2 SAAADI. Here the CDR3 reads CASSELAPSGSNTGELFF. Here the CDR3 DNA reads TGCGCCAGCAGTGAGCTCGCCCCTAGCGGGTCGAACACCGGGGAGCTGTTTTTT.

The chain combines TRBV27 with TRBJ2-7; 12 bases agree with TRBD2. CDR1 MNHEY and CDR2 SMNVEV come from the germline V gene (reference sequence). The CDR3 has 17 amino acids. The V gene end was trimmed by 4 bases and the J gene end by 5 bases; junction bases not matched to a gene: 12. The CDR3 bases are TGTGCCAGCAGTTCGCCCGGACTAGCGGGAAGGGGTGACGAGCAGTACTTC. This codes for CASSSPGLAGRGDEQYF.

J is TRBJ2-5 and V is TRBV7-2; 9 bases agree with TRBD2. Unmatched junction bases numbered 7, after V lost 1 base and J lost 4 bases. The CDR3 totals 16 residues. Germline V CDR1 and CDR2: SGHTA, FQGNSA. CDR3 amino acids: CASSLDGRGGSETQYF. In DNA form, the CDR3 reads TGTGCCAGCAGCTTAGATGGGCGGGGGGGCTCAGAGACCCAGTACTTC. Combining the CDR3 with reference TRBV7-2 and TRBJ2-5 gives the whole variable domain GAGVSQSPSNKVTEKGKDVELRCDPISGHTALYWYRQSLGQGLEFLIYFQGNSAPDKSGLPSDRFSAERTGGSVSTLTIQRTQQEDSAVYLCASSLDGRGGSETQYFGPGTRLLVL.

CDR3 sequence (DNA): TGTGCCAGCAGCTTGGCGCCAGATGCAGCCAAAAACATTCAGTACTTC. This sequence encodes CASSLAPDAAKNIQYF. The V call is TRBV5-4, the J call TRBJ2-4; D unresolved. This CDR3 is 16 amino acids long. Trimming removed 0 bases from V and 0 bases from J, with 10 bases in between. Looked up from germline, CDR1 is SGHNT and CDR2 is YYREEE (reference sequence).

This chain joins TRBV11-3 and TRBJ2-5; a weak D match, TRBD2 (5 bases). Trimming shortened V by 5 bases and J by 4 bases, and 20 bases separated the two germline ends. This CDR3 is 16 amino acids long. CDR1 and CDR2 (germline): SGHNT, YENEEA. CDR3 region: CASSPGLETWGETQYF. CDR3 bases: TGTGCCAGCAGCCCCGGACTGGAAACCTGGGGAGAGACCCAGTACTTC.

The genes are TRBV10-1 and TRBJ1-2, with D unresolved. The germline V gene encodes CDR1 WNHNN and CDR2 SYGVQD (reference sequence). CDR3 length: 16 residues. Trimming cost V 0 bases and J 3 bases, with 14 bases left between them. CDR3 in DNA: TGCGCCAGCAGTGAGTCGGCGGGCAGAGGACACTATGGCTACACCTTC. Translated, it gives CASSESAGRGHYGYTF.

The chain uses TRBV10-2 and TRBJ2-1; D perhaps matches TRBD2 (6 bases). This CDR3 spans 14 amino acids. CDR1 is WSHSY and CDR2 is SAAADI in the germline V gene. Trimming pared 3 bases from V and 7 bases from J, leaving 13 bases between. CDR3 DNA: TGCGCCAGCAGTGATGGGACTCCAGGGAATGAGCAGTTCTTC. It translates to CASSDGTPGNEQFF.